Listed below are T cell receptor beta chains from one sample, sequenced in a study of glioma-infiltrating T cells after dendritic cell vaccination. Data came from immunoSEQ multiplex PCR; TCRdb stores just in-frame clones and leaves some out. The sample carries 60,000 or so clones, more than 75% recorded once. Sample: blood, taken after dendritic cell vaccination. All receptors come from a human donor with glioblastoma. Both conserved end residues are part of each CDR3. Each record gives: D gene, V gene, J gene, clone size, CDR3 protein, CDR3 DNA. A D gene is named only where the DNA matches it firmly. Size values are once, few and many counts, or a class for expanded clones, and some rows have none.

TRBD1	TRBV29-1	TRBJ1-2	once	CSSAGTDYGYTF	TGCAGCTCTGCGGGGACAGACTATGGCTACACCTTC
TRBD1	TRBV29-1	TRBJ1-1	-	CSVSGQGIISGTEAFF	TGCAGCGTCTCGGGACAGGGGATAATTTCGGGAACTGAAGCTTTCTTT
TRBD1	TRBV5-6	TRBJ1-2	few	CASSPDRGSYGYTF	TGTGCCAGCAGCCCTGACAGGGGGTCCTATGGCTACACCTTC
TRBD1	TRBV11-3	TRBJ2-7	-	CASSHDRVYEQYF	TGTGCCAGCAGCCACGACAGGGTCTACGAGCAGTACTTC
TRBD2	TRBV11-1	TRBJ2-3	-	CASSPRAGLADTDTQYF	TGTGCCAGCAGCCCGAGAGCCGGACTAGCCGACACAGATACGCAGTATTTT
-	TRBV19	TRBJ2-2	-	CASSLRTVETGELFF	TGTGCCAGTAGTCTTAGGACAGTCGAAACCGGGGAGCTGTTTTTT
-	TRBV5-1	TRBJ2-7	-	CASSLSASAYEQYF	TGCGCCAGCAGCTTGTCGGCTAGCGCCTACGAGCAGTACTTC
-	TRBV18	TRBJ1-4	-	CASSPPGVGYAEKLFF	TGTGCCAGCTCCCCACCGGGCGTTGGATATGCCGAAAAACTGTTTTTT
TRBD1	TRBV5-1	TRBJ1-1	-	CASSDQGAGWGTEAFF	TGCGCCAGCAGCGATCAGGGGGCGGGTTGGGGCACTGAAGCTTTCTTT
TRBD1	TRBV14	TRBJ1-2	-	CASSHKQGRSTF	TGTGCCAGCAGCCATAAACAGGGGCGAAGCACCTTC
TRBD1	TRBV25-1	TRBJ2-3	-	CASSRTGIADTQYF	TGTGCCAGCAGTAGGACAGGGATTGCAGATACGCAGTATTTT
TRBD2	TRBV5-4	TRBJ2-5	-	CASSLRLAGVGQETQYF	TGTGCCAGCAGCTTGCGGCTAGCGGGAGTCGGACAAGAGACCCAGTACTTC
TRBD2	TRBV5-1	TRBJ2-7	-	CASSPGTSGPYEQYF	TGCGCCAGCAGTCCTGGGACTAGCGGACCGTACGAGCAGTACTTC
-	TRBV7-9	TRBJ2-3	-	CASSLVTGTTDTQYF	TGTGCCAGCAGCTTAGTTACGGGTACCACAGATACGCAGTATTTT
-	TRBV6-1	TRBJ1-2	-	CASSASVREYYGYTF	TGTGCCAGCAGTGCCTCGGTTCGGGAATACTATGGCTACACCTTC
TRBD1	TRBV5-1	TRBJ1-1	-	CASGSQGSTEAFF	TGCGCCAGCGGTTCACAGGGGTCCACTGAAGCTTTCTTT
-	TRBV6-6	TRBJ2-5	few	CASNRQNQETQYF	TGTGCCAGCAATCGACAGAACCAAGAGACCCAGTACTTC
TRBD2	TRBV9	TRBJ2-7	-	CASSVGGSGGPYEQYF	TGTGCCAGCAGCGTAGGTGGTAGCGGGGGTCCCTACGAGCAGTACTTC
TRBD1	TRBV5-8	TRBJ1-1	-	CASSLAVGQGGNTEAFF	TGTGCCAGCAGCTTGGCGGTTGGACAGGGCGGGAACACTGAAGCTTTCTTT
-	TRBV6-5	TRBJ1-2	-	CASQRMYGYTF	TGTGCCAGCCAGAGGATGTATGGCTACACCTTC
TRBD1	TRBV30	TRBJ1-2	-	CALAPGQGFIYGYTF	TGTGCCCTAGCCCCGGGACAGGGGTTTATCTATGGCTACACCTTC
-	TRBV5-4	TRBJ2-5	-	CASSLVTFRQAGVQETQYF	TGTGCCAGCAGCTTGGTTACCTTTAGGCAGGCCGGGGTCCAAGAGACCCAGTACTTC
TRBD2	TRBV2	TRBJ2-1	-	CASSARTSGGLDEQFF	TGTGCCAGCAGTGCCCGGACTAGCGGGGGGTTAGATGAGCAGTTCTTC
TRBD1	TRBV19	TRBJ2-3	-	CASSVTGGDADTQYF	TGTGCCAGTAGTGTAACAGGGGGCGACGCAGATACGCAGTATTTT
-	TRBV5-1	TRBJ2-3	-	CASSWTDDTDTQYF	TGCGCCAGCAGCTGGACTGACGACACAGATACGCAGTATTTT
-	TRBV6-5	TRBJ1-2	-	CASRTSGGSSIGYTF	TGTGCCAGCAGGACCTCCGGGGGGTCCTCTATTGGCTACACCTTC
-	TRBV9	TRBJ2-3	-	CASSDRSSTDTQYF	TGTGCCAGCAGCGACCGGTCAAGCACAGATACGCAGTATTTT
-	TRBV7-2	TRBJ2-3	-	CASSLGTSPDTQYF	TGTGCCAGCAGTTTGGGGACATCGCCAGATACGCAGTATTTT
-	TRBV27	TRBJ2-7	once	CASSWTATYEQYF	TGTGCCAGCAGTTGGACAGCGACCTACGAGCAGTACTTC
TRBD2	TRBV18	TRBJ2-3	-	CASSPPGLAGGNTDTQYF	TGTGCCAGCTCACCACCGGGACTAGCGGGGGGGAACACAGATACGCAGTATTTT
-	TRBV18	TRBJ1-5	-	CASSHLENQPQHF	TGTGCCAGCTCACACCTGGAGAATCAGCCCCAGCATTTT
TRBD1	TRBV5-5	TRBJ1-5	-	CASSLVGTGVQPQHF	TGTGCCAGCAGCTTGGTAGGGACAGGGGTACAGCCCCAGCATTTT
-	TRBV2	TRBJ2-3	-	CASKAGARPTDTQYF	TGTGCCAGCAAGGCAGGGGCGAGACCCACAGATACGCAGTATTTT
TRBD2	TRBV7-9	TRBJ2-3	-	CASSLVGGTDTQYF	TGTGCCAGCAGCTTGGTGGGGGGGACAGATACGCAGTATTTT
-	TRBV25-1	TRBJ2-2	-	CASSEFTRHGNTGELFF	TGTGCCAGCAGTGAATTTACGAGACACGGGAACACCGGGGAGCTGTTTTTT
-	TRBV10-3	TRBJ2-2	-	CAISWEPNTGELFF	TGTGCCATCAGTTGGGAGCCTAACACCGGGGAGCTGTTTTTT
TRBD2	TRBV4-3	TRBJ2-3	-	CASSQDLAGVDTQYF	TGCGCCAGCAGCCAAGATCTAGCGGGAGTTGATACGCAGTATTTT
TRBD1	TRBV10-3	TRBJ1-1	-	CAINRDRVGTEAFF	TGTGCCATCAATCGGGACAGGGTAGGAACTGAAGCTTTCTTT
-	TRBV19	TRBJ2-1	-	CASSIGGWNEQFF	TGTGCCAGTAGTATTGGAGGGTGGAATGAGCAGTTCTTC
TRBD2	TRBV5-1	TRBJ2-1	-	CASSSSGINEQFF	TGCGCCAGCAGCTCTAGCGGGATCAATGAGCAGTTCTTC
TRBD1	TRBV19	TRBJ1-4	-	CASSTRQGSIEKLFF	TGTGCCAGTAGTACACGACAGGGGAGCATTGAAAAACTGTTTTTT
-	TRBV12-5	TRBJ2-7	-	CASGLGSISYEQYF	TGTGCTAGTGGTCTCGGGTCGATCTCCTACGAGCAGTACTTC
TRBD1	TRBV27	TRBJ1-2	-	CASSLVGGTGTKGYTF	TGTGCCAGCAGTTTAGTGGGCGGGACAGGGACTAAAGGCTACACCTTC
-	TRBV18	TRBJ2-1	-	CASSPGGPSSYNEQFF	TGTGCCAGCTCACCAGGGGGCCCGAGCTCCTACAATGAGCAGTTCTTC
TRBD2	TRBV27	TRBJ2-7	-	CASSFLGGGLGGDEQYF	TGTGCCAGCAGTTTTCTCGGGGGGGGTCTTGGGGGCGACGAGCAGTACTTC
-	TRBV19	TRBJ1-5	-	CASSIASGQPQHF	TGTGCCAGTAGTATAGCCTCGGGACAGCCCCAGCATTTT
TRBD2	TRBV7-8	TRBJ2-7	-	CASSLTELAGEQYF	TGTGCCAGCAGCTTAACCGAGCTAGCGGGAGAGCAGTACTTC
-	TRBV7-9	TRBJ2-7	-	CASSPRDSMYYEQYF	TGTGCCAGCAGCCCTCGGGACTCGATGTACTACGAGCAGTACTTC
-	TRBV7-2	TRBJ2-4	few	CASSLASGTTYF	TGTGCCAGCAGCTTAGCGAGCGGGACAACATACTTC
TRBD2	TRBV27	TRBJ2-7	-	CASSLGTSGAYEQYF	TGTGCCAGCAGTTTAGGGACTAGCGGGGCCTACGAGCAGTACTTC
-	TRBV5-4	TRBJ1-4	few	CASSLSRESEKLFF	TGTGCCAGCAGCTTGAGTAGGGAGAGTGAAAAACTGTTTTTT